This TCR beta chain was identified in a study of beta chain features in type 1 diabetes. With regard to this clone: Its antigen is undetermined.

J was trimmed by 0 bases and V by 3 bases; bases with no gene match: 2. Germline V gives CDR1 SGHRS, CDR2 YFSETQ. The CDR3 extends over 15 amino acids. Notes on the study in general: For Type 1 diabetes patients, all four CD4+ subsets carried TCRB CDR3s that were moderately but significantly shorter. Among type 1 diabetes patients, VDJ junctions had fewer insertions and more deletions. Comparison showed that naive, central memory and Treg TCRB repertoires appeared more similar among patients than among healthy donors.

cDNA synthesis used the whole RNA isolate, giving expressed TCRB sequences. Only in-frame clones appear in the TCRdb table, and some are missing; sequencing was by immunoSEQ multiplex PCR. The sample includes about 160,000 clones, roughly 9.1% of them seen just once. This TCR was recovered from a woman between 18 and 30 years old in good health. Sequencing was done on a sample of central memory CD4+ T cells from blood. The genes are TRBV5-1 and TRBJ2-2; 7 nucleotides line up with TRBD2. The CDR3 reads CASSYGLANTGELFF. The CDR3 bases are TGCGCCAGCAGCTACGGACTAGCGAACACCGGGGAGCTGTTTTTT.